One TCR beta chain is described in this entry. The sample belongs to a study of cytomegalovirus exposure and HLA in healthy donors. This PCR relied on a set of 60 Vbeta primers and 13 Jbeta primers. Profiled with immunoSEQ multiplex PCR; TCRdb holds only in-frame clones, not every one. The sample has 250,000 to 350,000 clones; 86% are singletons. Germline V gives CDR1 SNHLY, CDR2 FYNNEI. J lost 3 bases, V lost 2 bases, and 2 bases had no gene match. The CDR3 loop spans 14 amino acids. Specimen: PBMCs. This chain connects TRBV2 to TRBJ2-7, with 9 bases aligning to TRBD2. The sequence was collected from a man aged 35-49 years in good health and CMV-seropositive. CDR3 sequence (DNA): TGTGCCAGCAGTGAACTAGCGGGGCGCTACGAGCAGTACTTC. This encodes CASSELAGRYEQYF. Filled out from reference TRBV2 and TRBJ2-7, the complete variable domain reads EPEVTQTPSHQVTQMGQEVILRCVPISNHLYFYWYRQILGQKVEFLVSFYNNEISEKSEIFDDQFSVERPDGSNFTLKIRSTKLEDSAMYFCASSELAGRYEQYFGPGTRLTVT.